This entry lists 26 T cell receptor beta chains sequenced from one sample in a study of blood T cell repertoires in COVID-19. Repertoires were generated with immunoSEQ multiplex PCR, while TCRdb's copy carries only in-frame clones and drops some. The table lists 70,000 to 95,000 clones, approximately 92% of them singletons, with roughly 6.6% in the top ten. The sample consisted of peripheral blood. These receptors were collected from a woman aged 60 to 75 with active COVID-19.

V and J are TRBV28 and TRBJ1-6; 7 positions agree with TRBD1. J gave up 7 bases and V 5 bases, and 5 bases lay outside the gene matches. This CDR3 has 14 residues. Germline V gene lookup returns CDR1 MDHEN and CDR2 SYDVKM. The DNA of the CDR3 is TGTGCCAGCAGTCAGGGACAGCTAAATTCACCCCTCCACTTT. It encodes CASSQGQLNSPLHF. Based on the CDR3 plus reference TRBV28 and TRBJ1-6, the full variable domain is DVKVTQSSRYLVKRTGEKVFLECVQDMDHENMFWYRQDPGLGLRLIYFSYDVKMKEKGDIPEGYSVSREKKERFSLILESASTNQTSMYLCASSQGQLNSPLHFGNGTRLTVT.

This chain links TRBV28 with TRBJ1-1; 8 nucleotides agree with TRBD1. The CDR3 has 14 residues. The germline V gene encodes CDR1 MDHEN and CDR2 SYDVKM. V gave up 5 bases and J gave up 4 bases; unmatched junction bases: 6. As DNA, the CDR3 is TGTGCCAGCAGTATAACAGGGGGTTCCACTGAAGCTTTCTTT. This sequence encodes CASSITGGSTEAFF.

The chain couples TRBV30 to TRBJ1-6, with D possibly matching TRBD1 (6 bases). Germline CDR1 reads GTSNPN; CDR2 reads SVGIG (reference sequence). The germline V and J ends were trimmed by 0 bases and 4 bases, with 7 bases remaining between them. This CDR3 has 14 residues. This CDR3 is CAWSVGQYNSPLHF. The CDR3 coding sequence is TGTGCCTGGAGTGTAGGACAGTATAATTCACCCCTCCACTTT.

The DNA of the CDR3 is TGTGCCAGCAGCGTAGGGGTGAGCGACTCCTACGAGCAGTACTTC. Amino acids: CASSVGVSDSYEQYF. The rearrangement links TRBV9 to TRBJ2-7; no clear D gene. V dropped 0 bases and J dropped 0 bases, with 10 bases sitting between them. Germline lookup yields CDR1 SGDLS and CDR2 YYNGEE. This CDR3 comprises 15 residues.

The chain links TRBV29-1 to TRBJ2-3, with D possibly being TRBD2 (5 bases). The V gene's germline CDR1 is SQVTM and CDR2 ANQGSEA. The length of the CDR3 is 13 residues. The germline V and J ends were trimmed by 7 bases and 5 bases, with 16 bases remaining between them. The CDR3 loop reads CSAASGNGDTQYF. CDR3 bases: TGCAGCGCAGCGTCGGGGAATGGAGATACGCAGTATTTT.

V usage is TRBV23-1 and J usage is TRBJ2-7; TRBD1 agrees at 9 bases. TRBV23-1 is treated as an ORF (open reading frame) with a function not yet certain. Unmatched junction bases numbered 11, after V lost 0 bases and J lost 5 bases. CDR3 length equals 17 residues. CDR3 bases: TGCGCCAGCAGTCAATCTGGCCCGACAGGGGGTATGCACGAGCAGTACTTC. Protein product: CASSQSGPTGGMHEQYF.

The chain uses TRBV3-1 (or the pseudogene TRBV3-2) and TRBJ2-7; 7 bases map to TRBD1. The V gene end was trimmed by 3 bases and the J gene end by 6 bases; junction bases not matched to a gene: 8. This CDR3 has 14 residues. Germline lookup yields CDR1 LGHDT and CDR2 YNNKEL (reference sequence). The CDR3 spells CASSQMTGTLEQYF. The CDR3 DNA reads as TGTGCCAGCAGCCAGATGACAGGGACCCTCGAGCAGTACTTC.

The chain combines TRBV12-3 or TRBV12-4 with TRBJ1-1; maybe TRBD1 (6 bases). The CDR3 spans 13 residues. Trimming removed 7 bases from V and 1 base from J, with 10 bases in between. DNA of the CDR3: TGTGCCAGCAAGGACAGTACGAACACTGAAGCTTTCTTT. The encoded protein is CASKDSTNTEAFF.

The chain employs TRBV18 and TRBJ2-7; D not certain. Trimming took off 6 bases at V and 3 bases at J, with 6 bases between the two ends. Germline values: CDR1 KGHSH, CDR2 LQKENI. This CDR3 region has 11 residues. The CDR3 is CASSPNYEQYF. The CDR3 bases are TGTGCCAGCTCCCCCAACTACGAGCAGTACTTC.

V and J are TRBV5-8 and TRBJ2-5; TRBD2 is a possible D gene (6 bases). This CDR3 has 16 residues. Germline CDR1 SGHTS, CDR2 YDEGEE. The V gene lost 1 base and the J gene lost 2 bases, with 15 bases spanning the gap. CDR3 sequence: CASSLRLGGGQETQYF. For the CDR3, the DNA is TGTGCCAGCAGCTTGCGTTTGGGGGGAGGTCAAGAGACCCAGTACTTC. The complete variable domain, with remaining parts taken from reference TRBV5-8 and TRBJ2-5, reads EAGVTQSPTHLIKTRGQQATLRCSPISGHTSVYWYQQALGLGLQFLLWYDEGEERNRGNFPPRFSGRQFPNYSSELNVNALELEDSALYLCASSLRLGGGQETQYFGPGTRLLVL.

The chain couples TRBV4-3 to TRBJ2-7; unclear D gene. The CDR3 has 15 residues. The V gene's germline CDR1 is LGHNA and CDR2 YSLEER. Trimming left V 1 base short and J 2 bases short, with 12 bases between. The CDR3: CASSQGWQNPYEQYF. Here the CDR3 DNA reads TGCGCCAGCAGCCAAGGGTGGCAGAACCCCTACGAGCAGTACTTC.

The chain joins TRBV5-1 to TRBJ1-4, with D perhaps TRBD1 (5 bases). Trimming pared 2 bases from V and 4 bases from J, leaving 12 bases between. CDR3 length equals 15 residues. Germline CDR1 is SGHRS and CDR2 is YFSETQ. CDR3 protein: CASSFAGQGNEKLFF. CDR3 DNA: TGCGCCAGCAGCTTCGCGGGGCAGGGTAATGAAAAACTGTTTTTT.

The chain couples TRBV5-4 to TRBJ2-3; 12 nucleotides align to TRBD2. The CDR3 covers 17 residues. CDR1 is SGHNT and CDR2 is YYREEE in the germline V gene (reference sequence). Germline trimming cut 0 bases from V and 6 bases from J; bases unmatched to any gene: 8. CDR3 region: CASSLATTSGRLDTQYF. In nucleotides, the CDR3 is TGTGCCAGCAGCTTGGCCACGACTAGCGGGAGACTTGATACGCAGTATTTT.

The chain carries TRBV5-4 and TRBJ2-7; 7 bases agree with TRBD1. The trim removed 3 bases at V and 3 bases at J, leaving 6 bases unmatched. Germline CDR1 SGHNT, CDR2 YYREEE (reference sequence). This CDR3 contains 14 residues. As DNA, the CDR3 is TGTGCCAGCAGCTCTCCGGGACAGAACTACGAGCAGTACTTC. This sequence encodes CASSSPGQNYEQYF.

The CDR3 bases are TGTGCCAGCAGGGGGGGTGCGGGAGGGCCCTACAATGAGCAGTTCTTC. This translates into CASRGGAGGPYNEQFF. The rearrangement links TRBV25-1 to TRBJ2-1, with 9 positions matching TRBD2. Germline CDR1 is MGHDK and CDR2 is SYGVNS. The CDR3 runs to 16 residues. Trimming at V came to 6 bases and at J to 2 bases, leaving 8 bases not matched to a gene.

This chain links TRBV7-9 with TRBJ2-4; 7 nucleotides align to TRBD1. J gave up 6 bases and V 5 bases, and 4 bases lay outside the gene matches. CDR3 length: 13 residues. Germline V gene sequence: CDR1 SEHNR, CDR2 FQNEAQ (reference sequence). Here the CDR3 reads CASSPGGSNIQYF. CDR3 in DNA: TGTGCCAGCAGCCCAGGGGGTTCAAACATTCAGTACTTC.

The table lists this clone with a count of one. This chain uses TRBV2 with TRBJ1-1; tentative D call: TRBD1 (5 bases). Per the germline V gene, CDR1 is SNHLY and CDR2 is FYNNEI. The V end was cut by 4 bases, the J end by 4 bases, with 10 bases between. This CDR3 has 13 amino acids. CDR3 coding DNA: TGTGCCAGCAGTGTTGAAGGGGTCACTGAAGCTTTCTTT. Translated, it gives CASSVEGVTEAFF. Full variable domain (missing parts from reference TRBV2 and TRBJ1-1): EPEVTQTPSHQVTQMGQEVILRCVPISNHLYFYWYRQILGQKVEFLVSFYNNEISEKSEIFDDQFSVERPDGSNFTLKIRSTKLEDSAMYFCASSVEGVTEAFFGQGTRLTVV.

The chain combines TRBV9 with TRBJ1-2, with 7 bases that match TRBD1. Germline-derived CDR1 and CDR2 are SGDLS and YYNGEE. This CDR3 region has 16 residues. V gave up 0 bases and J gave up 2 bases; unmatched junction bases: 7. CDR3 coding DNA: TGTGCCAGCAGCGTAGGCCCCCGGACAGGAAACTATGGCTACACCTTC. It is translated as CASSVGPRTGNYGYTF.

This chain joins TRBV3-1 (or the pseudogene TRBV3-2) and TRBJ2-2; 10 bases match TRBD2. Germline lookup yields CDR1 LGHDT and CDR2 YNNKEL (reference sequence). The CDR3 runs 14 residues. Trimming removed 4 bases from V and 7 bases from J; junction bases left unmatched: 3. The CDR3 DNA reads TGTGCCAGCAGCCCTAGCGGGAGAAACGGGGAGCTGTTTTTT. The encoded protein is CASSPSGRNGELFF.

The rearrangement joins TRBV27 to TRBJ1-6; 11 bases map to TRBD1. CDR1 MNHEY and CDR2 SMNVEV come from the germline V gene (reference sequence). Trimming cost V 3 bases and J 10 bases; bases outside gene matches: 5. This CDR3 is built from 15 residues. The CDR3 loop reads CASSLGTGGISPLHF. CDR3 nucleotides: TGTGCCAGCAGTTTGGGGACAGGGGGTATCTCACCCCTCCACTTT.

This clone came up once. The chain has TRBV5-6 and TRBJ1-3; 8 bases are a match to TRBD1. The CDR3 length is 15 residues. Germline trimming cut 2 bases from V and 3 bases from J; bases unmatched to any gene: 4. Germline V gives CDR1 SGHDT, CDR2 YYEEEE. The CDR3 reads CASSLGRGLGNTIYF. DNA of the CDR3: TGTGCCAGCAGCTTAGGCAGGGGGCTTGGAAACACCATATATTTT. The whole variable domain, filled in from reference TRBV5-6 and TRBJ1-3, reads DAGVTQSPTHLIKTRGQQVTLRCSPKSGHDTVSWYQQALGQGPQFIFQYYEEEERQRGNFPDRFSGHQFPNYSSELNVNALLLGDSALYLCASSLGRGLGNTIYFGEGSWLTVV.

The chain has TRBV10-2 and TRBJ1-2; weak D call: TRBD1 (5 bases). Trimming shortened V by 0 bases and J by 4 bases, and 18 bases separated the two germline ends. The CDR3 contains 17 residues. Germline CDR1 and CDR2: WSHSY and SAAADI. The CDR3 DNA sequence: TGCGCCAGCAGTGAGTCGAATTCTCTACGGAGGGGCTATGGCTACACCTTC. It codes for CASSESNSLRRGYGYTF.

This chain links TRBV5-1 with TRBJ1-1; possibly TRBD1 for D (5 bases). V lost 3 bases and J lost 5, with 17 bases in between. CDR3 length equals 15 residues. Germline V gene data show CDR1 as SGHRS and CDR2 as YFSETQ. In nucleotides, the CDR3 is TGCGCCAGCAGCTCCAATACCGGGGGGGAGACTGAAGCTTTCTTT. This codes for CASSSNTGGETEAFF.

The chain employs TRBV9 and TRBJ2-7; D is unclear. This CDR3 has 14 amino acids. Trimming cost V 0 bases and J 1 base, with 8 bases left between them. Germline CDR1 is SGDLS and CDR2 is YYNGEE. CDR3: CASSVGPNSYEQYF. The CDR3 DNA is TGTGCCAGCAGCGTAGGGCCGAATTCCTACGAGCAGTACTTC.

This clone was observed a handful of times. The rearrangement uses TRBV28 and TRBJ1-6, with D unclear. This CDR3 comprises 12 residues. Germline assignment: CDR1 MDHEN and CDR2 SYDVKM. V lost 3 bases and J lost 8, with 5 bases in between. CDR3: CASSFIYSPLHF. In nucleotides, the CDR3 is TGTGCCAGCAGTTTTATATATTCACCCCTCCACTTT.

V and J are TRBV6-2 or TRBV6-3 and TRBJ2-3; D is undetermined. Trimming removed 4 bases from V and 0 bases from J, with 5 bases in between. This CDR3 has 13 residues. CDR1 is MNHEY and CDR2 is SVGEGT in the germline V gene. The DNA of the CDR3 is TGTGCCAGCAGTTTTCAGAGCACAGATACGCAGTATTTT. It yields the protein CASSFQSTDTQYF.